This T cell receptor (beta chain) was retrieved from a study of cytomegalovirus exposure and HLA in healthy donors. Regarding the study as a whole: Indistinguishability led to the exclusion of some V segments, TRBV6-2 and TRBV6-3 included. Immune exposure was documented only through CMV serostatus. In a later analysis, V- and J-gene trimming of beta chains associated with a DCLRE1C missense variant, replicated independently.

CDR1 and CDR2 from the germline V gene are LNHNV and YYDKDF (reference sequence). Trimming cost V 5 bases and J 2 bases, with 21 bases left between them. This CDR3 spans 17 amino acids. Primers included in the PCR were 60 Vbeta and 13 Jbeta primers. The data were produced by immunoSEQ multiplex PCR, yet TCRdb's version contains in-frame clones alone and is incomplete. Of some 98,000 clones detected, about 80% appear once; the ten largest clones hold 10% to 11%. Of note for this clone: Antigen specificity is unknown.

This clonotype originated in a man between 18 and 29 years old in good health and CMV-seropositive. The J gene is TRBJ2-5, the V gene TRBV15, with D possibly being TRBD1 (5 bases). The specimen was PBMCs. The CDR3 bases are TGTGCCACCAGCGCCCCGAGATCGCAGGGAAAACAAGAGACCCAGTACTTC. Amino acid sequence: CATSAPRSQGKQETQYF.